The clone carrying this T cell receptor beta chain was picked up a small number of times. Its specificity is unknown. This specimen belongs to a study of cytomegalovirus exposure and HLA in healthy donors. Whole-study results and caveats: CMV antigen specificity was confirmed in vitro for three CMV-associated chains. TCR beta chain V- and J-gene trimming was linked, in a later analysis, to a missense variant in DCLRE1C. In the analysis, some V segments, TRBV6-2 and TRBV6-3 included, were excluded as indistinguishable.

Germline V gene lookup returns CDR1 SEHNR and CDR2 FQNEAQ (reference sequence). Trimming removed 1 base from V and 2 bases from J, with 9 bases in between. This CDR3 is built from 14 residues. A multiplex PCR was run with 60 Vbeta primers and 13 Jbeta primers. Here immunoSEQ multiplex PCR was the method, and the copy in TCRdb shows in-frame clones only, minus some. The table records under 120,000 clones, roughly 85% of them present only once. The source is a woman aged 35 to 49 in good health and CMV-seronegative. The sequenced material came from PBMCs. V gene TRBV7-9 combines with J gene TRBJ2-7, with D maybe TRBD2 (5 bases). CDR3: CASSLGGSTYEQYF. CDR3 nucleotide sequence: TGTGCCAGCAGCTTAGGAGGGTCGACCTACGAGCAGTACTTC.